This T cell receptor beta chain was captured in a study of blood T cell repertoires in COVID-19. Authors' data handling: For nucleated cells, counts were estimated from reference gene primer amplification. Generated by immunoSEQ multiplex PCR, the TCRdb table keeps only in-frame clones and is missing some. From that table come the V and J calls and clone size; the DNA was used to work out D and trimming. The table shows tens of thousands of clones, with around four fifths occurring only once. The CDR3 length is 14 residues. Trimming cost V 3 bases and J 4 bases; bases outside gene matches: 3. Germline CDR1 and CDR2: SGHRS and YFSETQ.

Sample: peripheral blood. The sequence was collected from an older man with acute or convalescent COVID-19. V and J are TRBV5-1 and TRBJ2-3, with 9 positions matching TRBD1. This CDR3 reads CASSSDRGADTQYF. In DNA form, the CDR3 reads TGCGCCAGCAGCTCGGACAGGGGTGCAGATACGCAGTATTTT.